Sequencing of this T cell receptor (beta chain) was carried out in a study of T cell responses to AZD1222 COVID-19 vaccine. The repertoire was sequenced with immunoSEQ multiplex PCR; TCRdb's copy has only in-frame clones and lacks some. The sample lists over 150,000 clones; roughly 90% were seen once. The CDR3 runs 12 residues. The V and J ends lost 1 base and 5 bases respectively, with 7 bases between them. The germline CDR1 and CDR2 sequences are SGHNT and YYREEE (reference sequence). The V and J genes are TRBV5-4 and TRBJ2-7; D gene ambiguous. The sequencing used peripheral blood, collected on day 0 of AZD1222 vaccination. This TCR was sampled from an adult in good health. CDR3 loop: CASSLTPHEQYF. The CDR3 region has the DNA TGTGCCAGCAGCTTGACTCCACACGAGCAGTACTTC.